This entry lists 5 T cell receptor beta chains sequenced from one sample in a study of tumor-infiltrating lymphocytes in primary liver carcinoma. A primer in the constant region served to generate TCR beta cDNA from roughly 450 ng of total RNA. Slightly modified ARM-PCR, run as three nested multiplex PCR rounds, produced the TCR beta libraries. Amplification in the first two PCR rounds was performed using TRBV1-TRBV30 forward primers and a C-beta reverse primer for approximately 10 cycles each. MiXCR was run by TCRdb on the multiplex PCR reads, yielding one entry per CDR3 protein. The table has more than 40,000 distinct CDR3 sequences, 70% to 85% seen once. From unsorted bulk tissue weighing roughly 17-31 mg, DNA and RNA were co-extracted. Specimen: liver tumor tissue from sampling region 5. The sample's subset: tumor region T5, tumor centre. These receptors were obtained from a man in his forties or fifties with primary liver carcinoma and hepatitis B virus infection.

Only one count was recorded for this clonotype. At one of its ends the junction is not consistent with the germline gene, which may arise from a read error. The DNA of the CDR3 is TGTGCCAGCAGCCGGGTTAGGCGGGCGAACAGCGGGGAGCTGTTTTTT. Translated, it gives CASSRVRRANSGELFF. The chain combines TRBV6-1 with TRBJ2-2; TRBD2 is a possible D gene (5 bases). This CDR3 contains 16 residues. Germline CDR1 is MNHNS and CDR2 is SASEGT.

A word on this clonotype: One junction end does not reproduce the germline sequence, and a read error may be involved. The V and J genes are TRBV7-9 and TRBJ2-1; no firm D call. Germline V lookup: CDR1 SEHNR, CDR2 FQNEAQ (reference sequence). The CDR3 is made up of 18 amino acids. CDR3 sequence: CASGLSSGWDVLTDEQFF. CDR3 nucleotide sequence: TGTGCCAGCGGCTTAAGCTCTGGCTGGGATGTCCTTACAGATGAGCAGTTCTTC.

Note on this clonotype: The missing conserved phenylalanine or tryptophan at the end of this CDR3 makes a read error likely. J is TRBJ2-3 and V is TRBV11-1; TRBD2 matches at 9 bases. The CDR3 is made up of 16 amino acids. Germline V gene sequence: CDR1 SGHAT, CDR2 FQDESV (reference sequence). Here the CDR3 reads CASSKRLAVSKDTQYS. CDR3 bases: TGTGCCAGCAGCAAGAGACTAGCGGTTAGCAAAGATACGCAGTATTCT.

CDR3 DNA sequence: TGTGCCAGCAGTTTTACTGTCGGGACTCCTGCCGGCGAGCAGTACTTC. Amino acids: CASSFTVGTPAGEQYF. This rearrangement joins TRBV28 to TRBJ2-7, with D tentatively TRBD2 (6 bases). The CDR3 has 16 residues. Germline CDR1 reads MDHEN; CDR2 reads SYDVKM. V was shortened by 3 bases and J by 6 bases, with 21 bases between the two germline ends.

About this clonotype: Germline and junction disagree at one end, which may indicate a read error. The chain recombines TRBV14 with TRBJ2-1; D call uncertain. Germline V CDR1 and CDR2: SGHDN, FVKESK. The CDR3 runs 13 residues. CDR3 in DNA: TGTGCCAGCAGCCAGGCGGCCTACAATGGGCAGTTCTTC. Protein: CASSQAAYNGQFF.